This T cell receptor beta chain comes out of a study of CD8 T cells in ankylosing spondylitis. Study-level points and caveats: Characteristic, it appeared, of ankylosing spondylitis blood was a TCR beta motif of roughly eight highly homologous variants.

This CDR3 has 13 amino acids. CDR1 is DFQATT, CDR2 SNEGSKA, per germline (reference sequence). V lost 6 bases, J lost 2 bases, and 14 bases lay in between. This clonotype was seen only a few times. Its antigen is undetermined. TCRdb called the 5' RACE reads again in MiXCR, with one record for every CDR3 protein. The sample yields about 700,000 distinct CDR3 sequences, 15% to 20% seen once. Material: blood, either unsorted or a sorted T cell fraction (not recorded which). The source of this sequence is a male donor with ankylosing spondylitis. The gene calls are TRBV20-1 and TRBJ2-7; D might be TRBD2 (6 bases). CDR3 protein: CSAPEGQAYEQYF. CDR3 DNA sequence: TGCAGTGCCCCGGAGGGGCAAGCCTACGAGCAGTACTTC.